The 3 T cell receptor beta chains given below trace back to one sample, sequenced in a study of blood T cell repertoires in COVID-19. The data were produced by immunoSEQ multiplex PCR, yet TCRdb's version contains in-frame clones alone and is incomplete. Here the sample spans over 150,000 clones, approximately 90% being singletons. Source material: peripheral blood. The receptors stem from a man aged 45 to 65 who had recovered from COVID-19.

The V call is TRBV9, the J call TRBJ2-3; D may be TRBD1 (6 bases). CDR1 and CDR2 from the germline V gene are SGDLS and YYNGEE. This CDR3 has 14 residues. Deletions cut 0 bases from V and 5 bases from J, with 10 bases between. CDR3 nucleotide sequence: TGTGCCAGCAGCGTAGAAGGGGGAAAAGATACGCAGTATTTT. Translated, it gives CASSVEGGKDTQYF.

The chain links TRBV6-2 or TRBV6-3 to TRBJ1-6; the match to TRBD1 covers 9 bases. The CDR3 runs 14 residues. Per the germline V gene, CDR1 is MNHEY and CDR2 is SVGEGT. V was clipped by 6 bases and J by 8 bases; unmatched bases: 5. CDR3 nucleotides: TGTGCCAGCAGCACGGGACAGGGCTATTCACCCCTCCACTTT. Translating gives CASSTGQGYSPLHF.

The CDR3 here is CASSLTGANEKLFF. CDR3 bases: TGTGCCAGCAGCTTGACAGGGGCTAATGAAAAACTGTTTTTT. The chain joins TRBV9 to TRBJ1-4, with 8 bases matching TRBD1. The CDR3 runs 14 residues. J gave up 3 bases and V 4 bases, and 2 bases lay outside the gene matches. CDR1 is SGDLS and CDR2 is YYNGEE in the germline V gene.